Described below is a single T cell receptor (beta chain) sequence and its context. Antigen unknown. Use of 60 Vbeta and 13 Jbeta primers characterized the PCR. Clones were read by immunoSEQ multiplex PCR, and TCRdb kept only the in-frame ones, dropping some. Of fewer than 250,000 clones listed, roughly 80% were seen once; the top ten hold approximately 0.39%. This sample is drawn from a study of cytomegalovirus exposure and HLA in healthy donors. Findings and caveats of the study: A later analysis linked 16,951 TCR beta sequences to HLA alleles at 0.05 false discovery rate.

Looked up from germline, CDR1 is MNHEY and CDR2 is SMNVEV (reference sequence). V lost 6 bases and J lost 2; bases outside the gene matches: 3. The CDR3 extends over 13 amino acids. Sequenced input: PBMCs. The chain is built from TRBV27 and TRBJ2-7; TRBD2 aligns across 8 bases. The TCR originated in a male donor in good health and CMV-seropositive. CDR3 region: CASRREGTYEQYF. For the CDR3, the DNA is TGTGCCAGCAGACGGGAGGGAACCTACGAGCAGTACTTC.